The rows below give T cell receptor beta chains drawn from one sample of a study of blood T cell repertoires in COVID-19. Here immunoSEQ multiplex PCR was the method, and the copy in TCRdb shows in-frame clones only, minus some. The sample includes around 100,000 clones, about 87% of them seen just once. Sequenced material: peripheral blood. The receptors come from a human donor in a cohort sampled during active or convalescent COVID-19. Both conserved end residues are part of each CDR3. A D gene is named only where the DNA matches it firmly. The size field is filled for only some rows; it gives once, few, many or a size class.

V gene	D gene	J gene	clone size	CDR3 protein	CDR3 DNA
TRBV19	-	TRBJ2-3	once	CASRDNGGTDTQYF	TGTGCCAGCCGGGACAACGGGGGCACAGATACGCAGTATTTT
TRBV10-3	TRBD1	TRBJ1-4	-	CAISARGQGDEKLFF	TGTGCCATCAGTGCCAGGGGGCAGGGAGATGAAAAACTGTTTTTT
TRBV19	-	TRBJ1-5	-	CASSIGAGQPQHF	TGTGCCAGTAGTATAGGGGCGGGCCAGCCCCAGCATTTT
TRBV19	-	TRBJ2-5	once	CASSIGGRGYQETQYF	TGTGCCAGTAGTATTGGGGGTAGGGGGTACCAAGAGACCCAGTACTTC
TRBV5-1	TRBD1	TRBJ1-1	-	CASSLRTGTNTEAFF	TGCGCCAGCAGCTTACGGACAGGGACCAACACTGAAGCTTTCTTT
TRBV9	TRBD1	TRBJ1-5	-	CASSPGTERSPQHF	TGTGCCAGCAGCCCCGGGACAGAAAGGTCGCCCCAGCATTTT
TRBV7-8	-	TRBJ1-1	-	CASSPGLSREAFF	TGTGCCAGCAGCCCAGGACTGTCCCGTGAAGCTTTCTTT
TRBV5-6	TRBD2	TRBJ2-1	-	CASSKAGAPYNEQFF	TGTGCCAGCAGCAAAGCGGGGGCCCCCTACAATGAGCAGTTCTTC
TRBV11-3	TRBD1	TRBJ1-1	-	CASSPWTGSPTEAFF	TGTGCCAGCAGCCCCTGGACAGGGTCCCCCACTGAAGCTTTCTTT
TRBV7-2	-	TRBJ1-2	-	CASSLAAGNYGYTF	TGTGCCAGCAGCTTAGCCGCAGGGAACTATGGCTACACCTTC
TRBV11-3	TRBD2	TRBJ2-3	-	CASSKTGGVTDTQYF	TGTGCCAGCAGCAAAACCGGGGGGGTGACAGATACGCAGTATTTT
TRBV30	-	TRBJ1-5	-	CAWRDRGSNQPQHF	TGTGCCTGGAGGGATAGGGGTAGCAATCAGCCCCAGCATTTT
TRBV27	TRBD1	TRBJ1-2	-	CASSYGQGGMNYGYTF	TGTGCCAGCAGTTACGGACAGGGGGGAATGAACTATGGCTACACCTTC
TRBV6-6	TRBD1	TRBJ1-4	-	CASSYQGANNEKLFF	TGTGCCAGCAGTTACCAGGGGGCTAATAATGAAAAACTGTTTTTT
TRBV7-8	-	TRBJ1-1	-	CASSLRDTEAFF	TGTGCCAGCAGCTTACGGGACACTGAAGCTTTCTTT
TRBV2	-	TRBJ2-2	once	CASIPGLNTGELFF	TGTGCCAGCATCCCGGGACTGAACACCGGGGAGCTGTTTTTT
TRBV14	-	TRBJ1-1	-	CASSRASKAGDTEAFF	TGTGCCAGCAGCCGAGCCTCTAAAGCGGGGGACACTGAAGCTTTCTTT
TRBV28	TRBD1	TRBJ2-3	-	CASSFIQGASNTDTQYF	TGTGCCAGCAGTTTTATTCAGGGGGCAAGCAACACAGATACGCAGTATTTT
TRBV7-6	-	TRBJ2-3	-	CASSRRGEGTDTQYF	TGTGCCAGCAGTCGACGGGGAGAAGGCACAGATACGCAGTATTTT
TRBV5-1	-	TRBJ1-1	-	CASSENTNTEAFF	TGCGCCAGCAGTGAAAACACCAACACTGAAGCTTTCTTT
TRBV7-2	TRBD1	TRBJ2-1	-	CASSFEGAHYNEQFF	TGTGCCAGCAGCTTCGAGGGGGCCCACTACAATGAGCAGTTCTTC
TRBV5-4	-	TRBJ1-3	-	CASSLDLISGNTIYF	TGTGCCAGCAGCTTGGACTTGATCTCTGGAAACACCATATATTTT
TRBV5-6	-	TRBJ2-7	-	CASSPAKGPGEQYF	TGTGCCAGCAGCCCCGCTAAAGGCCCCGGGGAGCAGTACTTC
TRBV2	TRBD1	TRBJ1-5	once	CASSEGTGEQPQHF	TGTGCCAGCAGTGAAGGGACAGGGGAACAGCCCCAGCATTTT
TRBV11-3	TRBD2	TRBJ2-3	-	CASSSRRGAGLDTQYF	TGTGCCAGCAGCTCACGGCGGGGGGCCGGTTTGGATACGCAGTATTTT
TRBV19	-	TRBJ1-6	-	CASSVGQDNSPLHF	TGTGCCAGTAGTGTCGGCCAGGATAATTCACCCCTCCACTTT
TRBV6-6	-	TRBJ1-3	-	CASSYSAQNGNTIYF	TGTGCCAGCAGTTACTCGGCACAGAATGGAAACACCATATATTTT
TRBV9	TRBD1	TRBJ2-1	-	CASSQSGQGGGEQFF	TGTGCCAGCAGCCAATCAGGACAGGGTGGGGGTGAGCAGTTCTTC
TRBV10-3	-	TRBJ2-3	-	CAITEDGLTDTQYF	TGTGCCATCACCGAGGACGGACTCACAGATACGCAGTATTTT
TRBV27	-	TRBJ2-1	-	CASRLQGSGDEQFF	TGTGCCAGCAGGCTTCAGGGGTCCGGGGATGAGCAGTTCTTC
TRBV2	-	TRBJ2-3	once	CASTRAGGAGTDTQYF	TGTGCCAGCACCCGGGCTGGGGGCGCAGGCACAGATACGCAGTATTTT
TRBV9	-	TRBJ1-2	-	CASSVEADPSYGYTF	TGTGCCAGCAGCGTAGAAGCGGACCCAAGCTATGGCTACACCTTC
TRBV29-1	-	TRBJ1-2	few	CSVTFSSQGNGYTF	TGCAGCGTTACCTTTTCCTCCCAGGGGAATGGCTACACCTTC
TRBV7-8	-	TRBJ1-5	-	CASRQSPRGDGGPAPQPQHF	TGTGCCAGCAGACAATCACCGAGGGGTGACGGGGGACCGGCTCCTCAGCCCCAGCATTTT
TRBV9	-	TRBJ2-7	-	CASSVGQGNPYEQYF	TGTGCCAGCAGCGTAGGGCAGGGGAATCCCTACGAGCAGTACTTC
TRBV11-3	-	TRBJ1-2	-	CASSDRLGGYTF	TGTGCCAGCAGCGACAGGCTCGGAGGCTACACCTTC
TRBV6-5	TRBD1	TRBJ1-1	-	CASSYRDRGITEAFF	TGTGCCAGCAGTTACCGGGACAGGGGGATTACTGAAGCTTTCTTT
TRBV7-2	-	TRBJ2-5	-	CASSPRGTTQETQYF	TGTGCCAGCAGCCCAAGGGGGACCACGCAAGAGACCCAGTACTTC
TRBV29-1	-	TRBJ1-1	-	CSVAPRQSRAFF	TGCAGCGTTGCCCCACGACAGTCGAGAGCTTTCTTT
TRBV19	-	TRBJ1-5	-	CASTNQGQTPQHF	TGTGCCAGTACTAATCAGGGGCAAACGCCCCAGCATTTT
TRBV5-4	-	TRBJ2-5	-	CASSPREEAGESQYF	TGTGCCAGCAGCCCTCGCGAGGAGGCTGGGGAGTCCCAGTACTTC
TRBV6-2/TRBV6-3	-	TRBJ1-1	-	CASSPRHGRVNTEAFF	TGTGCCAGCAGTCCCCGACACGGGCGGGTGAACACTGAAGCTTTCTTT
TRBV2	-	TRBJ1-2	-	CASPFRGARPGAYGYTF	TGTGCCAGCCCATTCCGGGGTGCCCGCCCAGGTGCCTATGGCTACACCTTC
TRBV5-8	-	TRBJ1-6	-	CASSRQDRSPLHF	TGTGCCAGCAGCCGCCAGGATAGATCACCCCTCCACTTT
TRBV4-3	TRBD2	TRBJ2-1	-	CASSQAGNRGGYNEQFF	TGCGCCAGCAGCCAAGCGGGGAATCGGGGGGGATACAATGAGCAGTTCTTC
TRBV2	-	TRBJ2-1	-	CASTLEGRAEQFF	TGTGCCAGCACCTTGGAGGGGCGGGCCGAGCAGTTCTTC
TRBV7-6	-	TRBJ2-5	-	CASSLGPRGGGQETQYF	TGTGCCAGCAGCTTAGGTCCCAGGGGCGGAGGTCAAGAGACCCAGTACTTC
TRBV7-7	-	TRBJ2-2	-	CASSLDGVDTGELFF	TGTGCTAGCAGCTTAGACGGGGTTGACACCGGGGAGCTGTTTTTT
TRBV7-2	TRBD1	TRBJ2-3	-	CASSLGTGATDTQYF	TGTGCCAGCAGCTTAGGGACAGGGGCCACAGATACGCAGTATTTT
TRBV7-2	TRBD2	TRBJ2-5	-	CASSFLIGTSAETQYF	TGTGCCAGCAGCTTCTTAATAGGGACTAGCGCGGAGACCCAGTACTTC
TRBV5-4	-	TRBJ2-1	-	CASSLGDWAGANGYNEQFF	TGTGCCAGCAGCTTGGGTGATTGGGCGGGGGCAAACGGGTACAATGAGCAGTTCTTC
TRBV5-4	-	TRBJ1-1	-	CASSLGQAAGNTEAFF	TGTGCCAGCAGCCTGGGCCAGGCAGCGGGGAACACTGAAGCTTTCTTT
TRBV5-1	TRBD1	TRBJ1-1	-	CASSLGQGAGVTEAFF	TGCGCCAGCAGCTTGGGACAGGGGGCGGGGGTCACTGAAGCTTTCTTT
TRBV27	-	TRBJ1-2	-	CASSLRQNYGYTF	TGTGCCAGCAGTTTGCGACAGAACTATGGCTACACCTTC
TRBV29-1	TRBD1	TRBJ2-1	-	CSVEAGQGIYNEQFF	TGCAGCGTTGAAGCCGGACAGGGGATCTACAATGAGCAGTTCTTC
TRBV3-1/TRBV3-2	-	TRBJ2-7	-	CASSQDSSGGREQYF	TGTGCCAGCAGCCAAGATTCATCAGGGGGGCGCGAGCAGTACTTC
TRBV3-1/TRBV3-2	TRBD1	TRBJ1-4	few	CASSLGQGSPTNEKLFF	TGTGCCAGCAGCCTGGGACAGGGGTCTCCAACTAATGAAAAACTGTTTTTT
TRBV19	-	TRBJ1-2	few	CASSLDMSPAGYTF	TGTGCCAGTAGTCTGGACATGTCCCCCGCCGGCTACACCTTC
TRBV6-5	-	TRBJ1-5	once	CASIRSDSSIQPQHF	TGTGCCAGCATTAGGTCAGACTCGTCAATCCAGCCCCAGCATTTT
TRBV14	TRBD2	TRBJ2-3	-	CASSRSSGVSTDTQYF	TGTGCCAGCAGCCGTTCTAGCGGGGTCAGCACAGATACGCAGTATTTT